Shown below are 21 T cell receptor beta chains from a single sample sequenced in a study of shared clonotypes between healthy human individuals (dated by TCRdb to 2018 to 2021). The library was generated by the immunoSEQ multiplex PCR assay. TCRdb retrieved this table from immuneACCESS and kept in-frame rearrangements only. Not all clones are present; in checked studies, unresolved V genes account for under half, and no reason is known for the remainder. Present in this sample are roughly 650,000 clones, almost 97% of which were seen just once. 0.057% of the sample rests with the top ten. Sequenced: naive CD4+ T cells sorted from blood. What the cell subset or site label conveys for this sample: CD45RA+ positively selected. The receptor set was obtained from a woman younger than 45 in good health.

This rearrangement joins TRBV28 to TRBJ1-5; D might be TRBD1 (6 bases). Germline V gives CDR1 MDHEN, CDR2 SYDVKM. With 6 bases removed from V and 4 bases from J, the gap between germline ends came to 13 bases. The CDR3 covers 14 residues. The CDR3 reads CASSLTGRNQPQHF. The CDR3 bases are TGTGCCAGCAGCCTGACAGGAAGGAATCAGCCCCAGCATTTT.

The V and J genes are TRBV2 and TRBJ2-7, with no clear D. Trimming cost V 7 bases and J 5 bases, with 12 bases left between them. This CDR3 spans 12 amino acids. Germline loops: CDR1 SNHLY, CDR2 FYNNEI. The CDR3 spells CASKQGPHEQYF. The DNA of the CDR3 is TGTGCCAGCAAACAAGGGCCCCACGAGCAGTACTTC.

The CDR3: CASSQTAGELFF. The CDR3 DNA reads TGCGCCAGCAGCCAAACCGCCGGGGAGCTGTTTTTT. The V and J genes are TRBV4-1 and TRBJ2-2; D unresolved. This CDR3 is 12 amino acids long. V shed 2 bases and J shed 6 bases, with 4 bases lying between them. The V gene's germline CDR1 is MGHRA and CDR2 YSYEKL.

V and J are TRBV5-1 and TRBJ2-5; D is ambiguous. V was shortened by 7 bases and J by 5 bases, with 6 bases between the two germline ends. The CDR3 runs to 10 residues. Germline values: CDR1 SGHRS, CDR2 YFSETQ. The CDR3 spells CASLLETQYF. CDR3 coding DNA: TGCGCCAGCCTATTGGAGACCCAGTACTTC.

V and J are TRBV28 and TRBJ1-1; D may be TRBD1 (5 bases). V was trimmed by 2 bases and J by 10 bases, leaving 11 bases between them. Germline loops: CDR1 MDHEN, CDR2 SYDVKM. The CDR3 totals 12 residues. The CDR3 DNA follows: TGTGCCAGCAGTTTAGCAGGGTTCGGAGCTTTCTTT. Protein: CASSLAGFGAFF.

This sequence joins TRBV5-8 and TRBJ1-4; D is perhaps TRBD1 (5 bases). V was pared by 5 bases and J by 2 bases, with 16 bases between. The CDR3 has 16 residues. CDR1 is SGHTS, CDR2 YDEGEE, per germline. CDR3 amino acids: CASSQGGDWTNEKLFF. DNA of the CDR3: TGTGCCAGCAGTCAGGGTGGGGATTGGACTAATGAAAAACTGTTTTTT.

The chain couples TRBV12-1 to TRBJ2-3; the table's D call of TRBD2 was not tested on the DNA. TRBV12-1 is reported as a pseudogene. CDR3 length: 15 amino acids. CDR3 loop: CASSPCEREEDTQYF. The CDR3 bases are TGTGCCAGCAGCCCCTGTGAGCGGGAGGAAGATACGCAGTATTTT.

The rearrangement uses TRBV11-2 and TRBJ2-1; no reliable D call. The CDR3 length is 13 residues. V lost 1 base and J 4 bases, leaving 5 bases between the germline ends. The germline V gene has CDR1 SGHAT and CDR2 FQNNGV. CDR3 protein: CASSLALYNEQFF. CDR3 DNA: TGTGCCAGCAGCTTAGCCCTATACAATGAGCAGTTCTTC.

The chain recombines TRBV27 with TRBJ2-3; unclear D gene. Germline CDR1 reads MNHEY; CDR2 reads SMNVEV (reference sequence). The CDR3 spans 13 residues. Trimming removed 4 bases from V and 4 bases from J, with 9 bases in between. The DNA of the CDR3 is TGTGCCAGCAGTTCTCTAGATGCAGATACGCAGTATTTT. Its translation is CASSSLDADTQYF.

Notes on this clone: The same CDR3 can be traced to other DNA sequences in this sample. CDR3 in DNA: TGTGCCAGCAGTTCCCCGGGACTCAATCAGCCCCAGCATTTT. This gives the protein CASSSPGLNQPQHF. The rearrangement joins TRBV28 to TRBJ1-5, with a possible D match to TRBD1 (5 bases). Trimming removed 4 bases from V and 3 bases from J, with 10 bases in between. Germline lookup yields CDR1 MDHEN and CDR2 SYDVKM. This CDR3 spans 14 amino acids.

The rearrangement joins TRBV2 to TRBJ2-5, with TRBD2 matching 11 bases. V lost 3 bases and J lost 7; bases outside the gene matches: 7. The CDR3 contains 15 residues. From germline, CDR1 is SNHLY and CDR2 FYNNEI. CDR3 amino acids: CASSEGLAVAWTQYF. For the CDR3, the DNA is TGTGCCAGCAGTGAGGGACTAGCGGTAGCATGGACCCAGTACTTC.

The J gene is TRBJ2-7, the V gene TRBV4-2; 7 positions agree with TRBD2. Germline assignment: CDR1 LGHNA and CDR2 YNFKEQ. V shed 4 bases and J 2 bases; nucleotides not matched to a gene: 14. CDR3 length equals 17 residues. The CDR3 coding sequence is TGTGCCAGCAGCCCCGCCCAAGATAGCGGGTCTACCTACGAGCAGTACTTC. It specifies CASSPAQDSGSTYEQYF.

The chain is built from TRBV5-1 and TRBJ2-1; D possibly corresponds to TRBD2 (6 bases). This CDR3 contains 13 residues. In germline, CDR1 is SGHRS, CDR2 YFSETQ. V was trimmed by 0 bases and J by 6 bases, leaving 7 bases between them. CDR3: CASSLAGGNEQFF. The CDR3 DNA reads as TGCGCCAGCAGCTTGGCCGGGGGCAATGAGCAGTTCTTC.

In its sample, this clone was seen once. J is TRBJ1-2 and V is TRBV19, with D possibly TRBD1 on 6 matching bases. Between the trimmed V and J ends, which lost 3 bases and 0 bases, there was a span of 8 bases. Germline values: CDR1 LNHDA, CDR2 SQIVND (reference sequence). The CDR3 loop spans 14 amino acids. CDR3 in amino acids: CASSMTGANYGYTF. CDR3 coding DNA: TGTGCCAGTAGTATGACAGGAGCTAACTATGGCTACACCTTC.

V usage is TRBV6-6 and J usage is TRBJ2-4; D is undetermined. Between the trimmed V and J ends, which lost 4 bases and 0 bases, there was a span of 10 bases. Germline loops: CDR1 MNHNY, CDR2 SVGAGI (reference sequence). The CDR3 is 15 amino acids. In DNA, the CDR3 is TGTGCCAGCAGTTCGCTGGGTGGAGCCAAAAACATTCAGTACTTC. Its translation is CASSSLGGAKNIQYF.

The chain uses TRBV29-1 and TRBJ1-1, with TRBD1 as a possible D gene (5 bases). Looked up from germline, CDR1 is SQVTM and CDR2 is ANQGSEA. V dropped 4 bases and J dropped 0 bases, with 18 bases sitting between them. CDR3 length: 16 amino acids. The CDR3 DNA reads as TGCAGCGTTGTTTCCCAGGGCCCATTGGTGAACACTGAAGCTTTCTTT. As protein: CSVVSQGPLVNTEAFF.

The chain uses TRBV1 and TRBJ2-1; TRBD2, the D gene given by the table, was not confirmed from the DNA. TRBV1 is a documented pseudogene. The length of the CDR3 is 19 residues. For the CDR3, the DNA is TGCACCAGCAGCCAATCTAGCGGGACGGGCCCGAGCTCCTACAATGAGCAGTTCTTC. It codes for CTSSQSSGTGPSSYNEQFF.

The chain joins TRBV13 to TRBJ2-4; unclear D gene. Germline V CDR1 and CDR2: PRHDT, FYEKMQ (reference sequence). Trimming cost V 5 bases and J 4 bases, with 3 bases left between them. The CDR3 runs 11 residues. Written as DNA, the CDR3 is TGTGCCAGCAGCATAAAAAACATTCAGTACTTC. Translated: CASSIKNIQYF. Together with reference TRBV13 and TRBJ2-4, the CDR3 gives the full variable domain: AAGVIQSPRHLIKEKRETATLKCYPIPRHDTVYWYQQGPGQDPQFLISFYEKMQSDKGSIPDRFSAQQFSDYHSELNMSSLELGDSALYFCASSIKNIQYFGAGTRLSVL.

The chain couples TRBV4-1 to TRBJ1-5; a possible D gene is TRBD1 (6 bases). CDR1 MGHRA and CDR2 YSYEKL come from the germline V gene. V was pared by 1 base and J by 4 bases, with 17 bases between. The CDR3 is 17 amino acids. CDR3 amino acids: CASSQGGGGTSNQPQHF. The CDR3 bases are TGCGCCAGCAGCCAAGGGGGAGGGGGGACATCGAATCAGCCCCAGCATTTT.

This sequence joins TRBV5-1 and TRBJ2-3; D is ambiguous. Germline V gene sequence: CDR1 SGHRS, CDR2 YFSETQ. Trimming took 3 bases from V and 3 from J, leaving 11 bases between them. This CDR3 contains 14 residues. In DNA form, the CDR3 reads TGCGCCAGCAGCTCCAGAAGAGGTACAGATACGCAGTATTTT. It yields the protein CASSSRRGTDTQYF.

The chain joins TRBV6-1 to TRBJ1-5, with D hard to call. Trimming cost V 6 bases and J 4 bases, with 10 bases left between them. Per germline, CDR1 MNHNS and CDR2 SASEGT. The CDR3 length is 13 residues. CDR3 DNA sequence: TGTGCCAGCAGGCTCTGGATGAATCAGCCCCAGCATTTT. This codes for CASRLWMNQPQHF.